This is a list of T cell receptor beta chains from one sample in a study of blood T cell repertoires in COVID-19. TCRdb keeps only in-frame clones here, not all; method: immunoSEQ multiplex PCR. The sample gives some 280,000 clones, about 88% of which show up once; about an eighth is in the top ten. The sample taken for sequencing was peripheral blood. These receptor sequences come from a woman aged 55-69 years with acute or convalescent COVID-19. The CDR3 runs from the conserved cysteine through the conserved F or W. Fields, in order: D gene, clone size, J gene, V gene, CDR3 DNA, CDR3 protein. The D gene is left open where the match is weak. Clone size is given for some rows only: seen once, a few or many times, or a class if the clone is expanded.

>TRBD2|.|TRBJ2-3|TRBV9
TGTGCCAGCAGCCTCCGGACTAGCGAAGATACGCAGTATTTT
CASSLRTSEDTQYF
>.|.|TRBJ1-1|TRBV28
TGTGCCAGCAGTTTTGTCGGGAACACTGAAGCTTTCTTT
CASSFVGNTEAFF
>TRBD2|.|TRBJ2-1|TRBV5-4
TGTGCCAGCAGCTTGGGACTAGCGGGAGAGAGTGAGCAGTTCTTC
CASSLGLAGESEQFF
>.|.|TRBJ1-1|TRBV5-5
TGTGCCAGCAGCTTGGCCAGGCGATATGGATTGAACACTGAAGCTTTCTTT
CASSLARRYGLNTEAFF
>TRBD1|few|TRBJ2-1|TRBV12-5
TGTGCTAGTGCCCTGGACAGGCGGGATGAGCAGTTCTTC
CASALDRRDEQFF
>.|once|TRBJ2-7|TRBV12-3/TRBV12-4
TGTGCCAGCAGTTTAGTACAGGGATACGAGCAGTACTTC
CASSLVQGYEQYF
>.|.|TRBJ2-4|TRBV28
TGTGCCACCTCAGTTTTAGGGGGCAAAAACATTCAGTACTTC
CATSVLGGKNIQYF
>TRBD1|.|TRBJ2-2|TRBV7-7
TGTGCCAGCAGCCCCGACAGGGCCGGCACCGGGGAGCTGTTTTTT
CASSPDRAGTGELFF
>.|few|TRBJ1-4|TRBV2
TGTGCCAGCGGAGGGCCGGGCGATGAAAAACTGTTTTTT
CASGGPGDEKLFF
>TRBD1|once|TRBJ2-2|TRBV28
TGTGCCAGCAGTCCGGACAGGGGGAGCGCCCGAACAACCGGGGAGCTGTTTTTT
CASSPDRGSARTTGELFF
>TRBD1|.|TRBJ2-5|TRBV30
TGTGCCTGGAGTGTACCCAGGACAGGAGCCCAAGAGACCCAGTACTTC
CAWSVPRTGAQETQYF
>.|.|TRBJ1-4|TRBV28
TGTGCCAGCAGTTCCCGGAGAGAAAAACTGTTTTTT
CASSSRREKLFF
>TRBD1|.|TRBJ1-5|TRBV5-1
TGCGCCAGCAGGGGAGGGACAGGGGGCTTTAATCAGCCCCAGCATTTT
CASRGGTGGFNQPQHF
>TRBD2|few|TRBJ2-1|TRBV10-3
TGTGCCATCAGTGAGTTAGCGGGGGATGAGCAGTTCTTC
CAISELAGDEQFF
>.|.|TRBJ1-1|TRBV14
TGTGCCAGCAGCCAAGCGGGGAACACTGAAGCTTTCTTT
CASSQAGNTEAFF
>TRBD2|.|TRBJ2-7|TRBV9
TGTGCCAGCAGCCCCGGGGTAGCGGGAGGTAACGAGCAGTACTTC
CASSPGVAGGNEQYF
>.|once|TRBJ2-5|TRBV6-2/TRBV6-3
TGTGCCAGCAGTCCCCTTAGGAGGGGCGCGGAGACCCAGTACTTC
CASSPLRRGAETQYF
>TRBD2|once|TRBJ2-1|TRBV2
TGTGCCAGCATCATGGGACTAGCGGCCTTCAATGAGCAGTTCTTC
CASIMGLAAFNEQFF
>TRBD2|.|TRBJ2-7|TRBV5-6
TGTGCCAGCAGCTTGGAAGCGGGAGGCCTAACCTACGAGCAGTACTTC
CASSLEAGGLTYEQYF
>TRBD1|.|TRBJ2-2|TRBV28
TGTGCCAGCAGTTCCGCTCGACAGGGGCGCGGAACCGGGGAGCTGTTTTTT
CASSSARQGRGTGELFF
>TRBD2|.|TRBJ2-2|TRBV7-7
TGTGCCAGCAGCTTCACTAGCGGGGGACCGACCACCGGGGAGCTGTTTTTT
CASSFTSGGPTTGELFF
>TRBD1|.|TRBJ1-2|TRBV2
TGTGCCAGCAGTGAAGAGGGCAGGGGGCTTGTGGGCTACACCTTC
CASSEEGRGLVGYTF
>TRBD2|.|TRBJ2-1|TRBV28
TGTGCCAGCAGTTCCCGGACTAGCGGGAGATGGAATGAGCAGTTCTTC
CASSSRTSGRWNEQFF
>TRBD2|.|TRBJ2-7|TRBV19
TGTGCCAGTAGTATACTCGGACTAGCGGGAGTCGAGCAGTACTTC
CASSILGLAGVEQYF
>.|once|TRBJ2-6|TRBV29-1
TGCAGCGTCCTGACTAGGACAAGCTCTGGGGCCAACGTCCTGACTTTC
CSVLTRTSSGANVLTF
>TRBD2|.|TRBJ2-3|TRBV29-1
TGCAGCGTTGGGGAAGGACTAGCGGGAGGGGGGCTGATCACAGATACGCAGTATTTT
CSVGEGLAGGGLITDTQYF
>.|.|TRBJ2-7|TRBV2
TGTGCCAGCAGGCCAGTGGGGAGTAATCCCTACGAGCAGTACTTC
CASRPVGSNPYEQYF
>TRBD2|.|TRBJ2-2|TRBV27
TGTGCCAGCAGTTTATCCTTAGCGGGAGGTGTGAACACCGGGGAGCTGTTTTTT
CASSLSLAGGVNTGELFF
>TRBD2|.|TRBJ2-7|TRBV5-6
TGTGCCAGCAGTCTTAGACTAGCGGGGATCTACGAGCAGTACTTC
CASSLRLAGIYEQYF
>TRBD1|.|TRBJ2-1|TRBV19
TGTGCCAGTAGTTACAGGGGGCGGGATGAGCAGTTCTTC
CASSYRGRDEQFF